The 9 T cell receptor beta chains below all came from one sample that was sequenced in a study of blood T cell repertoires in COVID-19. Using immunoSEQ multiplex PCR, the repertoire was profiled, and TCRdb retains in-frame clones only, with some absent. The table has approximately 170,000 clones, 80% to 90% seen once. The sequenced material came from PBMCs or T cells enriched from blood (not recorded which). The receptors stem from a woman aged 50 to 65 in a cohort exposed to, infected with or recovered from COVID-19 (not recorded which).

The chain links TRBV19 to TRBJ1-5; 8 bases are shared with TRBD1. V lost 5 bases, J lost 3 bases, and 9 bases stayed unmatched. The CDR3 loop spans 16 amino acids. CDR1 is LNHDA, CDR2 SQIVND, per germline (reference sequence). The CDR3 coding sequence is TGTGCCAGTAGTGTGGGACAGGCTAACCCCAATCAGCCCCAGCATTTT. This encodes CASSVGQANPNQPQHF.

The rearrangement uses TRBV11-2 and TRBJ1-1; TRBD1 might be the D (6 bases). CDR1 and CDR2 from the germline V gene are SGHAT and FQNNGV. The CDR3 is 14 residues long. V dropped 5 bases and J dropped 0 bases, with 10 bases sitting between them. CDR3 in amino acids: CASSPDRVNTEAFF. In DNA, the CDR3 is TGTGCCAGCAGCCCGGACAGAGTGAACACTGAAGCTTTCTTT.

The chain has TRBV20-1 and TRBJ2-7; 8 positions agree with TRBD2. Germline-derived CDR1 and CDR2 are DFQATT and SNEGSKA (reference sequence). There are 14 residues in the CDR3. V shed 3 bases and J 5 bases; nucleotides not matched to a gene: 9. The CDR3 loop is CSASGVGGRNEQYF. The CDR3 DNA reads TGCAGTGCTAGTGGGGTGGGCGGGAGGAACGAGCAGTACTTC.

This sequence joins TRBV10-3 and TRBJ2-7; no definite D call. Trimming took off 3 bases at V and 5 bases at J, with 17 bases between the two ends. Germline values: CDR1 ENHRY, CDR2 SYGVKD. The CDR3 loop spans 15 amino acids. Here the CDR3 reads CAISDGDVSRNEQYV. The CDR3 DNA sequence: TGTGCCATCAGTGATGGCGACGTCAGCAGGAACGAGCAGTACGTC.

The chain has TRBV7-9 and TRBJ1-2; 7 nucleotides agree with TRBD1. With 3 bases clipped from V and 6 bases from J, the junction kept 4 bases outside the gene matches. From germline, CDR1 is SEHNR and CDR2 FQNEAQ (reference sequence). The CDR3 has 13 amino acids. CDR3 region: CASSLTGPNGYTF. CDR3 in DNA: TGTGCCAGCAGCTTGACAGGGCCTAATGGCTACACCTTC.

This chain joins TRBV28 and TRBJ1-3, with D unclear. The CDR3 length is 15 residues. In germline, CDR1 is MDHEN, CDR2 SYDVKM. V gave up 1 base and J gave up 3 bases, with 10 bases separating them. The CDR3: CASSLYSVIGNTIYF. CDR3 in DNA: TGTGCCAGCAGTTTATATTCGGTGATTGGAAACACCATATATTTT. The full variable domain, rest sourced from reference TRBV28 and TRBJ1-3, is DVKVTQSSRYLVKRTGEKVFLECVQDMDHENMFWYRQDPGLGLRLIYFSYDVKMKEKGDIPEGYSVSREKKERFSLILESASTNQTSMYLCASSLYSVIGNTIYFGEGSWLTVV.

The V and J genes are TRBV7-8 and TRBJ2-1; 10 nucleotides line up with TRBD1. J gave up 6 bases and V 4 bases, and 6 bases lay outside the gene matches. Germline V gene sequence: CDR1 SGHVS, CDR2 FQNEAQ. CDR3 size: 15 residues. The CDR3 DNA follows: TGTGCCAGCAGCTCCCGACAGGGGGCCAGCAATGAGCAGTTCTTC. Translated, it gives CASSSRQGASNEQFF.

This chain joins TRBV9 and TRBJ1-2; D remains ambiguous. Trimming took 3 bases from V and 3 from J, leaving 15 bases between them. CDR1 is SGDLS and CDR2 is YYNGEE in the germline V gene. This CDR3 spans 15 amino acids. The CDR3 DNA sequence: TGTGCCAGCAGCGCCGCCGAGTCCTCCTACTATGGCTACACCTTC. Protein product: CASSAAESSYYGYTF.

The chain couples TRBV7-2 to TRBJ1-1; maybe TRBD1 (5 bases). Between the trimmed V and J ends, which lost 4 bases and 6 bases, there was a span of 15 bases. The CDR3 extends over 14 amino acids. Germline CDR1 is SGHTA and CDR2 is FQGNSA. CDR3 residues: CASSSAPGVSEAFF. DNA for the CDR3: TGTGCCAGCAGCTCGGCCCCGGGGGTCTCTGAAGCTTTCTTT.